This note documents a single T cell receptor beta chain sequence. This clonotype has at least ten counts. Its antigen is still unknown. No much larger clone exists at a distance of one base, and base qualities are not known. These data belong to a study of T cell repertoires in cytomegalovirus infection (dated by TCRdb to the late 2010s). General notes on the study: Donor HLA type was relevant to the analysis, as public TCR beta signatures indicated carriage of CMV infection together with the matching HLA type. The paper's findings and limits, for the study overall: The ex vivo response was dominated by HLA-C-restricted CMV-specific TCR beta clonotypes, which also provided the single most frequent clonotype in two of eight donors. In both this cohort and an independent roughly 330-donor cohort, the cumulative frequency of public TCR beta family members distinguished carriers of CMV infection plus the relevant HLA type.

This sample was sequenced with an Illumina HiSeq 1500. Starting from the raw public reads, TCRdb applied fastp trimming at Q25, assembled clones with MiXCR and retained in-frame beta chains. CDR3 protein duplicates are merged, each entry listing the most common genes and DNA. A total of fewer than 550,000 distinct CDR3 sequences appear in this sample, 11% of them only once. The ten largest clones add up to more than 8.5% of the sample. Its CDR3 holds 16 amino acids, cysteine through phenylalanine. The retained sequence is limited to the CDR3, 48 bases, with the frame set at the first base. V loses 0 bases, J loses 5 bases, and the germline ends lie 17 bases apart. The CDR1 and CDR2 encoded by the germline V gene (reference sequence) are DFQATT and SNEGSKA.

This chain is built from TRBV20-1 and TRBJ2-1; TRBD1 is a possible D gene, resting on 6 matching bases. The sample was PBMCs. This receptor was obtained from a human donor in good health (CMV status not recorded). Some clones in this sample may be carry-over from other donors' samples. CDR3 region: CSARDPSQGLNNEQFF. In nucleotides, the sequence is TGCAGTGCTAGAGATCCGTCCCAGGGGCTTAACAATGAGCAGTTCTTC.